This passage covers 16 T cell receptor beta chains from one sample sequenced in a study of T cell responses to AZD1222 COVID-19 vaccine. The protocol was immunoSEQ multiplex PCR, while the TCRdb copy is restricted to in-frame clones and leaves out a portion. The data contain about 130,000 clones, 75% to 95% of them singletons. Sample: peripheral blood, taken 28 days after the second AZD1222 dose. The origin of the receptors is an adult who received the AZD1222 COVID-19 vaccine.

This sequence joins TRBV20-1 and TRBJ1-1; D call uncertain. In germline, CDR1 is DFQATT, CDR2 SNEGSKA (reference sequence). Trimming removed 6 bases from V and 1 base from J, with 6 bases in between. CDR3 length equals 11 residues. In DNA form, the CDR3 reads TGCAGTGCATACGAGAACACTGAAGCTTTCTTT. Amino acids: CSAYENTEAFF.

The chain employs TRBV10-3 and TRBJ1-1, with a tentative D call TRBD1 (5 bases). This CDR3 has 15 residues. Germline V gene data show CDR1 as ENHRY and CDR2 as SYGVKD. Trimming stripped 8 bases from V and 4 bases from J, with 20 bases between. The CDR3 coding sequence is TGTGCCATCTCCTGGGAGAGGGGCGCGGGCACTGAAGCTTTCTTT. Residues: CAISWERGAGTEAFF.

V and J are TRBV6-1 and TRBJ1-2; D is possibly TRBD1 (5 bases). Germline CDR1 is MNHNS and CDR2 is SASEGT. CDR3 length equals 16 residues. Trimming stripped 2 bases from V and 5 bases from J, with 18 bases between. The CDR3 nucleotides are TGTGCCAGCAGTGAAATACCAGGGTTCGGGGGGTATGGCTACACCTTC. Amino acids: CASSEIPGFGGYGYTF.

The chain couples TRBV30 to TRBJ1-2; no reliable D call. This CDR3 spans 12 amino acids. V was pared by 2 bases and J by 7 bases, with 11 bases between. Germline CDR1 GTSNPN, CDR2 SVGIG (reference sequence). This CDR3 is CAWSFLPGGYTF. The CDR3 region has the DNA TGTGCCTGGAGTTTCCTTCCGGGTGGCTACACCTTC.

The chain employs TRBV6-5 and TRBJ2-7; D is unclear. The V end lost 6 bases, the J end lost 0 bases, and 9 bases lay between the germline ends. The CDR3 length is 13 residues. Germline CDR1 is MNHEY and CDR2 is SVGAGI. The DNA of the CDR3 is TGTGCCAGCAGCATGGGCCTCTCCTACGAGCAGTACGTC. The encoded protein is CASSMGLSYEQYV.

Here the CDR3 reads CASSPGLAARLATNEKLFF. The CDR3 coding sequence is TGTGCCAGCTCACCTGGGTTAGCAGCAAGACTTGCAACTAATGAAAAACTGTTTTTT. The gene calls are TRBV18 and TRBJ1-4; D is undetermined. Trimming stripped 3 bases from V and 0 bases from J, with 20 bases between. The CDR3 length is 19 residues. The germline V gene encodes CDR1 KGHSH and CDR2 LQKENI.

V is TRBV5-1 and J is TRBJ2-3; 8 bases match TRBD2. V dropped 3 bases and J dropped 0; count of bases not matched to a gene: 9. The CDR3 totals 17 residues. CDR1 SGHRS and CDR2 YFSETQ come from the germline V gene. The CDR3 reads CASSSGVSSGSTDTQYF. CDR3 in DNA: TGCGCCAGCAGCTCGGGCGTCTCTAGCGGGAGCACAGATACGCAGTATTTT.

The rearrangement joins TRBV11-3 to TRBJ2-7, with D possibly matching TRBD2 (6 bases). V gave up 2 bases and J gave up 0 bases, with 8 bases separating them. Germline CDR1 SGHNT, CDR2 YENEEA. The CDR3 spans 14 residues. CDR3 in DNA: TGTGCCAGCAGCTTACATAGCGGCTCCTACGAGCAGTACGTC. This sequence encodes CASSLHSGSYEQYV.

This clone was seen only once. CDR3: CSVAPGPNSPLHF. CDR3 nucleotides: TGCAGCGTTGCTCCGGGACCAAATTCACCCCTCCACTTT. J is TRBJ1-6 and V is TRBV29-1, with D perhaps TRBD1 (5 bases). The V gene lost 4 bases and the J gene lost 7 bases, with 11 bases spanning the gap. Germline-derived CDR1 and CDR2 are SQVTM and ANQGSEA. This CDR3 comprises 13 residues.

The gene calls are TRBV6-5 and TRBJ2-7; D possibly corresponds to TRBD1 (6 bases). Trimming cost V 6 bases and J 6 bases, with 15 bases left between them. CDR1 is MNHEY, CDR2 SVGAGI, per germline. The CDR3 sequence is 13 residues long. This CDR3 reads CASSPNRVGEQYV. Written as DNA, the CDR3 is TGTGCCAGCAGCCCCAACAGGGTTGGCGAGCAGTACGTC.

The rearrangement joins TRBV18 to TRBJ2-1, with 12 bases lining up with TRBD2. The J segment lost 8 bases and the V segment lost 0 bases, leaving 5 bases of the junction unmatched. Germline V gives CDR1 KGHSH, CDR2 LQKENI. The CDR3 is made up of 16 amino acids. The CDR3 is CASSPPASGGAYEQFF. CDR3 DNA: TGTGCCAGCTCACCACCGGCTAGCGGGGGGGCCTATGAGCAGTTCTTC. Looking up the rest from reference TRBV18 and TRBJ2-1 gives the full variable domain: NAGVMQNPRHLVRRRGQEARLRCSPMKGHSHVYWYRQLPEEGLKFMVYLQKENIIDESGMPKERFSAEFPKEGPSILRIQQVVRGDSAAYFCASSPPASGGAYEQFFGPGTRLTVL.

This chain uses TRBV11-3 with TRBJ2-2, with 9 bases lining up with TRBD2. The CDR3 has 14 residues. The V and J ends lost 5 bases and 7 bases, in that order; junction bases with no gene match: 5. Germline V CDR1 and CDR2: SGHNT, YENEEA. Here the CDR3 DNA reads TGTGCCAGCAGCCTGGGACTAGCAGGCGGGGAGCTGTTTTTT. Translated, it gives CASSLGLAGGELFF. Filled out from reference TRBV11-3 and TRBJ2-2, the complete variable domain reads EAGVVQSPRYKIIEKKQPVAFWCNPISGHNTLYWYLQNLGQGPELLIRYENEEAVDDSQLPKDRFSAERLKGVDSTLKIQPAELGDSAVYLCASSLGLAGGELFFGEGSRLTVL.

V gene TRBV18 combines with J gene TRBJ1-2; possible D gene TRBD1, 6 bases. The length of the CDR3 is 13 residues. Germline-derived CDR1 and CDR2 are KGHSH and LQKENI. The germline V and J ends were trimmed by 6 bases and 6 bases, with 14 bases remaining between them. This chain's CDR3 is CASSATGSDGYTF. The CDR3 DNA is TGTGCCAGCTCCGCCACAGGGAGTGATGGCTACACCTTC.

The chain has TRBV6-5 and TRBJ1-5; 8 positions agree with TRBD1. This CDR3 has 14 residues. CDR1 MNHEY and CDR2 SVGAGI come from the germline V gene. V was clipped by 6 bases and J by 7 bases; unmatched bases: 8. CDR3 DNA: TGTGCCAGCAGACAGGACAGGGACCTACAGCCCCAGCATTTT. It yields the protein CASRQDRDLQPQHF.

The genes are TRBV7-9 and TRBJ1-2; D gene uncertain. The V gene's germline CDR1 is SEHNR and CDR2 FQNEAQ (reference sequence). There are 15 residues in the CDR3. Trimming took 1 base from V and 0 from J, leaving 9 bases between them. The CDR3 loop is CASSLEFGPNYGYTF. CDR3 coding DNA: TGTGCCAGCAGCTTAGAATTCGGCCCTAACTATGGCTACACCTTC.

This clone was seen only once. The chain carries TRBV9 and TRBJ2-1, with a possible D match to TRBD2 (5 bases). Germline CDR1 SGDLS, CDR2 YYNGEE. The CDR3 is 16 amino acids. V shed 7 bases and J shed 8 bases, with 25 bases lying between them. CDR3 nucleotides: TGTGCCAGCTCTTTTCGCCCACAACCGGGGAAGGATGAGCAGTTCTTC. It is translated as CASSFRPQPGKDEQFF.